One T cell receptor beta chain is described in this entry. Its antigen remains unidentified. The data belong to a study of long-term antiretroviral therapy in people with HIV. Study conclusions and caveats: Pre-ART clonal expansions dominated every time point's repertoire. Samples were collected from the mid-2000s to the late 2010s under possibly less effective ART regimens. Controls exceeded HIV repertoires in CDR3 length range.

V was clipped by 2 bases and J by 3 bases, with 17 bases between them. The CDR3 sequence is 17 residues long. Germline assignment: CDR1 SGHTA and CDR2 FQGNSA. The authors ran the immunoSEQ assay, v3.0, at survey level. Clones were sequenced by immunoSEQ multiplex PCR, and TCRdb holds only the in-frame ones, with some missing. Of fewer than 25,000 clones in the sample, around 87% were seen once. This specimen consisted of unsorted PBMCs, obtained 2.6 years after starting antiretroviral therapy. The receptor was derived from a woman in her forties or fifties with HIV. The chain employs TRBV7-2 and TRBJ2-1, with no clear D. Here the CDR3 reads CASSLRFGPPLYNEQFF. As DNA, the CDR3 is TGTGCCAGCAGCTTAAGGTTTGGCCCACCCCTCTACAATGAGCAGTTCTTC.